The 23 T cell receptor beta chains presented below share a single source sample, sequenced in a study of human T cells and chemical hapten exposure. Time point reported: patch test 3, about 24 weeks after DPC sensitization. Stated treatment: therapeutic diphenylcyclopropenone sensitization with weekly scalp DPC. TCRdb recomputed calls from the RACE reads with MiXCR, one row per CDR3 protein. The sample holds about 82,000 distinct CDR3 sequences, roughly 13% seen once. The material sequenced was whole blood, taken in connection with sensitization to the hapten diphenylcyclopropenone (DPC). The origin of the receptors is a woman aged 45-60 years with alopecia areata. Some clones in this sample may be carry-over from other donors' samples.

This clonotype was observed a handful of times. The chain joins TRBV29-1 to TRBJ2-1; 7 nucleotides line up with TRBD1. J gave up 9 bases and V 6 bases, and 8 bases lay outside the gene matches. This CDR3 is 12 amino acids long. Germline CDR1 and CDR2: SQVTM and ANQGSEA. The CDR3 protein is CSVAINRGEQFF. The CDR3 coding sequence is TGCAGCGTCGCCATAAACAGGGGTGAGCAGTTCTTC.

This clonotype was counted a single time. Being one base from a much bigger clone, this may be a read error. The chain uses TRBV3-1 and TRBJ2-7; perhaps TRBD1 as D (6 bases). The CDR3 consists of 16 residues. CDR1 LGHDT and CDR2 YNNKEL come from the germline V gene (reference sequence). The CDR3, as DNA: TGTGTCAGCAGCCAAGGAACCGGGACATTCCCCTACGAGCAGTACTTC. Protein sequence: CVSSQGTGTFPYEQYF.

This clonotype was seen many times. The chain is built from TRBV19 and TRBJ2-6; the D call may be TRBD1 or TRBD2 (5 bases each). The CDR3 covers 17 residues. V was trimmed by 3 bases and J by 0 bases, leaving 12 bases between them. Per germline, CDR1 LNHDA and CDR2 SQIVND (reference sequence). The CDR3 sequence is CASSIGAISSGANVLTF. Written as DNA, the CDR3 is TGTGCCAGTAGTATCGGGGCCATTTCCTCTGGGGCCAACGTCCTGACTTTC.

CDR3 sequence (DNA): TGTGCCAGCAGCTACATTTTCGACAGGGGAATCTATGGCTACACCTTC. This codes for CASSYIFDRGIYGYTF. The rearrangement links TRBV5-4 to TRBJ1-2; 8 positions agree with TRBD1. CDR3 length: 16 amino acids. Germline assignment: CDR1 SGHNT and CDR2 YYREEE (reference sequence). V dropped 3 bases and J dropped 4; count of bases not matched to a gene: 11.

This clonotype was observed a handful of times. CDR3 DNA sequence: TGTGCCAGCAGTGAAAGTGGCCCCAGGGTTTGGGAAAAACTGTTTTTT. It translates to CASSESGPRVWEKLFF. The V and J genes are TRBV25-1 and TRBJ1-4; a possible D gene is TRBD1 (5 bases). The germline gives CDR1 MGHDK, CDR2 SYGVNS. Trimming removed 2 bases at V and 8 bases at J, with 18 bases between. CDR3 length: 16 amino acids.

The chain combines TRBV7-9 with TRBJ1-4; no definite D call. Trimming removed 5 bases from V and 8 bases from J, with 6 bases in between. The CDR3 sequence is 11 residues long. Germline V gives CDR1 SEHNR, CDR2 FQNEAQ (reference sequence). CDR3 coding DNA: TGTGCCAGCAGCCCCGAGGAAAAACTGTTTTTT. This encodes CASSPEEKLFF.

This clonotype was seen a handful of times. DNA for the CDR3: TGTGCCTGGAGGCCGGGGAGCGGGCCCCCCTACAATGAGCAGTTCTTC. As protein: CAWRPGSGPPYNEQFF. The chain combines TRBV30 with TRBJ2-1, with a tentative D call TRBD2 (6 bases). V was clipped by 3 bases and J by 2 bases, with 17 bases between them. Germline assignment: CDR1 GTSNPN and CDR2 SVGIG (reference sequence). CDR3 length equals 16 residues.

This clonotype was picked up many times. This chain links TRBV18 with TRBJ2-7; 7 bases map to TRBD1. Germline-derived CDR1 and CDR2 are KGHSH and LQKENI. The CDR3 has 14 amino acids. Germline trimming cut 3 bases from V and 3 bases from J; bases unmatched to any gene: 5. The CDR3 region is CASSPGTAVYEQYF. The CDR3 DNA sequence: TGTGCCAGCTCACCGGGGACAGCCGTCTACGAGCAGTACTTC. Full variable domain (rest looked up from reference TRBV18 and TRBJ2-7): NAGVMQNPRHLVRRRGQEARLRCSPMKGHSHVYWYRQLPEEGLKFMVYLQKENIIDESGMPKERFSAEFPKEGPSILRIQQVVRGDSAAYFCASSPGTAVYEQYFGPGTRLTVT.

This rearrangement joins TRBV10-1 to TRBJ2-1, with 12 bases lining up with TRBD2. This CDR3 contains 19 residues. Per the germline V gene, CDR1 is WNHNN and CDR2 is SYGVQD (reference sequence). The trim removed 4 bases at V and 3 bases at J, leaving 13 bases unmatched. CDR3 bases: TGCGCCAGCAGTGGATCCCTAGCGGGAGGGCCGACTAGCTACAATGAGCAGTTCTTC. It translates to CASSGSLAGGPTSYNEQFF.

This chain uses TRBV6-5 with TRBJ1-6; D possibly corresponds to TRBD1 (6 bases). Between the trimmed V and J ends, which lost 2 bases and 0 bases, there was a span of 14 bases. CDR3 length: 18 residues. CDR1 is MNHEY, CDR2 SVGAGI, per germline. CDR3: CASSYGGYPSSYNSPLHF. Written as DNA, the CDR3 is TGTGCCAGCAGTTACGGGGGCTACCCAAGCTCCTATAATTCACCCCTCCACTTT.

This clonotype has more than one count but fewer than ten. V gene TRBV7-2 combines with J gene TRBJ2-1, with 11 positions matching TRBD2. From germline, CDR1 is SGHTA and CDR2 FQGNSA. The CDR3 totals 16 residues. Trimming at V came to 5 bases and at J to 1 base, leaving 4 bases not matched to a gene. This chain's CDR3 is CASSQRLAGSYNEQFF. The DNA of the CDR3 is TGTGCCAGCAGCCAACGACTAGCGGGATCCTACAATGAGCAGTTCTTC. The full variable domain, rest sourced from reference TRBV7-2 and TRBJ2-1, is GAGVSQSPSNKVTEKGKDVELRCDPISGHTALYWYRQSLGQGLEFLIYFQGNSAPDKSGLPSDRFSAERTGGSVSTLTIQRTQQEDSAVYLCASSQRLAGSYNEQFFGPGTRLTVL.

This rearrangement joins TRBV6-4 to TRBJ2-7; perhaps TRBD2 as D (5 bases). Trimming removed 7 bases at V and 0 bases at J, with 16 bases between. The CDR3 is 15 residues long. CDR1 and CDR2 (germline): MRHNA, SNTAGT. Written as DNA, the CDR3 is TGTGCCAGCACCGGACTCTCCCACGTCTCCTACGAGCAGTACTTC. Translation: CASTGLSHVSYEQYF.

The chain couples TRBV7-2 to TRBJ2-5, with 8 bases matching TRBD2. V gave up 2 bases and J gave up 5 bases; unmatched junction bases: 10. Germline CDR1 and CDR2: SGHTA and FQGNSA. This CDR3 is built from 16 residues. CDR3 nucleotide sequence: TGTGCCAGCAGCTTAATCCCCGCGGGGGGAGTGGAGACCCAGTACTTC. It is translated as CASSLIPAGGVETQYF.

This clonotype was detected only a few times. The rearrangement joins TRBV5-1 to TRBJ2-1; 8 bases agree with TRBD1. This CDR3 is built from 21 residues. CDR1 SGHRS and CDR2 YFSETQ come from the germline V gene. Trimming took 2 bases from V and 0 from J; bases not matched to a gene: 19. The CDR3 DNA reads TGCGCCAGCAGCTTTTACTTCCCGGGACAGGTTTTCCCGAGCTCCTACAATGAGCAGTTCTTC. Its protein product is CASSFYFPGQVFPSSYNEQFF.

The chain carries TRBV20-1 and TRBJ2-3, with D perhaps matching TRBD1 (6 bases). V lost 8 bases and J 4 bases, leaving 16 bases between the germline ends. The germline gives CDR1 DFQATT, CDR2 SNEGSKA (reference sequence). The CDR3 is 13 amino acids. CDR3 in amino acids: CSPGQGRPDTQYF. The CDR3 coding sequence is TGCAGTCCCGGCCAGGGGCGCCCAGATACGCAGTATTTT.

This clonotype has more than one count but fewer than ten. The genes are TRBV3-1 and TRBJ1-5; D is perhaps TRBD1 (5 bases). Germline V gene data show CDR1 as LGHDT and CDR2 as YNNKEL (reference sequence). CDR3 size: 13 residues. Trimming cost V 3 bases and J 4 bases, with 7 bases left between them. CDR3 residues: CASSQQGNQPQHF. The CDR3 DNA reads as TGTGCCAGCAGCCAGCAGGGAAATCAGCCCCAGCATTTT.

This clonotype has just a few counts. V and J are TRBV5-1 and TRBJ1-1, with 8 nucleotides matching TRBD1. CDR1 is SGHRS and CDR2 is YFSETQ in the germline V gene. V was clipped by 2 bases and J by 4 bases; unmatched bases: 4. The CDR3 covers 14 residues. The CDR3 DNA reads as TGCGCCAGCAGCTTTAATACAGGGGGCACTGAAGCTTTCTTT. Translation: CASSFNTGGTEAFF.

The chain employs TRBV20-1 and TRBJ1-1; D gene unclear. CDR1 is DFQATT, CDR2 SNEGSKA, per germline (reference sequence). This CDR3 is built from 14 residues. Trimming removed 1 base at V and 5 bases at J, with 14 bases between. In DNA form, the CDR3 reads TGCAGTGCTAGAGGGTGGGCGCCGAGAACTGAAGCTTTCTTT. Its protein product is CSARGWAPRTEAFF.

This chain joins TRBV20-1 and TRBJ2-7; perhaps TRBD2 as D (6 bases). Germline loops: CDR1 DFQATT, CDR2 SNEGSKA (reference sequence). V was shortened by 3 bases and J by 3 bases, with 9 bases between the two germline ends. The CDR3 is 12 residues long. For the CDR3, the DNA is TGCAGTGCTAGCGGGAGTATCTACGAGCAGTACTTC. Translated: CSASGSIYEQYF.

V gene TRBV18 combines with J gene TRBJ1-1; the D gene is possibly TRBD1 (5 bases). The CDR3 covers 16 residues. Germline loops: CDR1 KGHSH, CDR2 LQKENI. Trimming removed 4 bases at V and 4 bases at J, with 19 bases between. The CDR3 sequence is CASSHTGTDLSTEAFF. CDR3 DNA sequence: TGTGCCAGCTCACATACCGGGACGGACCTCTCCACTGAAGCTTTCTTT.

V gene TRBV2 combines with J gene TRBJ1-1, with D perhaps matching TRBD1 (6 bases). Germline V lookup: CDR1 SNHLY, CDR2 FYNNEI. Trimming took off 8 bases at V and 1 base at J, with 11 bases between the two ends. The CDR3 covers 13 residues. The CDR3 reads CASGVQGNTEAFF. The CDR3 DNA reads TGTGCCAGCGGAGTACAGGGGAACACTGAAGCTTTCTTT.

The sample holds a few counts of this clonotype. The chain has TRBV6-5 and TRBJ2-3; D possibly corresponds to TRBD1 (5 bases). Germline V gives CDR1 MNHEY, CDR2 SVGAGI. This CDR3 is built from 14 residues. The V gene lost 4 bases and the J gene lost 2 bases, with 10 bases spanning the gap. DNA for the CDR3: TGTGCCAGCAGTTCGGTAGGGGTCACAGATACGCAGTATTTT. Amino acid sequence: CASSSVGVTDTQYF.

The V call is TRBV6-5, the J call TRBJ2-7; 7 nucleotides line up with TRBD1. The CDR3 covers 15 residues. V lost 5 bases to trimming and J lost 5 bases; unmatched junction nucleotides: 12. CDR1 MNHEY and CDR2 SVGAGI come from the germline V gene. The CDR3 is CASSRQGIGPNEQYF. The CDR3 bases are TGTGCCAGCAGTCGACAGGGCATCGGCCCCAACGAGCAGTACTTC.